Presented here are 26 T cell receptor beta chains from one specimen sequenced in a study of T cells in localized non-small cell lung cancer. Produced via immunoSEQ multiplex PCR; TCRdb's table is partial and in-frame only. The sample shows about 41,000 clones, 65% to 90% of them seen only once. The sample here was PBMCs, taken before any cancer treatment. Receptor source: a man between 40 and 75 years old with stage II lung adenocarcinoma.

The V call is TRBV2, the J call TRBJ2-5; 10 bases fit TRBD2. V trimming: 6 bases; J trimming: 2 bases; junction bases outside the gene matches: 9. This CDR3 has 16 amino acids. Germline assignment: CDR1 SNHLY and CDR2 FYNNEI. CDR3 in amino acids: CASRGYSGGFQETQYF. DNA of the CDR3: TGTGCCAGCAGAGGTTATAGCGGGGGGTTTCAAGAGACCCAGTACTTC.

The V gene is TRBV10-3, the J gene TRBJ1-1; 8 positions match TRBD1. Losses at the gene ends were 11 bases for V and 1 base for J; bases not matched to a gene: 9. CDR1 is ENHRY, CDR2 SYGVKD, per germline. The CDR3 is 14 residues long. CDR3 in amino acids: CAVAPGQENTEAFF. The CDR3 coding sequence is TGTGCCGTGGCCCCGGGACAGGAGAACACTGAAGCTTTCTTT.

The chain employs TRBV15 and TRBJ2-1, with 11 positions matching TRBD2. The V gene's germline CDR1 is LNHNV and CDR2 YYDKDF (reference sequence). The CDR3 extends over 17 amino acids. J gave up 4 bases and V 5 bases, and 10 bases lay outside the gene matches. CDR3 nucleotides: TGTGCCACCAGCCTCTCTAGACTAGCGGGGAGGTACAATGAGCAGTTCTTC. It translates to CATSLSRLAGRYNEQFF.

The CDR3 nucleotides are TGTGCCAGCAGCCGAACGACTGACTTCTCTGGGGCCAACGTCCTGACTTTC. It encodes CASSRTTDFSGANVLTF. The chain recombines TRBV7-9 with TRBJ2-6, with unresolved D. Germline lookup yields CDR1 SEHNR and CDR2 FQNEAQ (reference sequence). The CDR3 runs to 17 residues. The V gene lost 5 bases and the J gene lost 0 bases, with 14 bases spanning the gap. Full variable domain (missing parts from reference TRBV7-9 and TRBJ2-6): DTGVSQNPRHKITKRGQNVTFRCDPISEHNRLYWYRQTLGQGPEFLTYFQNEAQLEKSRLLSDRFSAERPKGSFSTLEIQRTEQGDSAMYLCASSRTTDFSGANVLTFGAGSRLTVL.

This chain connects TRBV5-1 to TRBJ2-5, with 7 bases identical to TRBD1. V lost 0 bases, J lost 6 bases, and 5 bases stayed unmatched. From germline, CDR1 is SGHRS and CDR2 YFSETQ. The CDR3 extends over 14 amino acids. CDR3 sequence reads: CASSLETGVKTQYF. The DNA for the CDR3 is TGCGCCAGCAGCTTGGAAACAGGGGTGAAGACCCAGTACTTC.

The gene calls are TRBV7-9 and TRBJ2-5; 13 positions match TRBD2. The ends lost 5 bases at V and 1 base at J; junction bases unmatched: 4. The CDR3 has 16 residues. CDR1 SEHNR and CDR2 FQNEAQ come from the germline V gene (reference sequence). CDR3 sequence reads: CASSRTSGGLQETQYF. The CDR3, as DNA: TGTGCCAGCAGCAGGACTAGCGGGGGCCTCCAAGAGACCCAGTACTTC. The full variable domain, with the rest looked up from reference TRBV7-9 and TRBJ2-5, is DTGVSQNPRHKITKRGQNVTFRCDPISEHNRLYWYRQTLGQGPEFLTYFQNEAQLEKSRLLSDRFSAERPKGSFSTLEIQRTEQGDSAMYLCASSRTSGGLQETQYFGPGTRLLVL.

The CDR3 loop reads CASRPPTGTSIYNEQFF. The CDR3, as DNA: TGTGCCAGTAGACCCCCCACCGGGACTTCTATTTACAATGAGCAGTTCTTC. The chain recombines TRBV19 with TRBJ2-1; possible D gene TRBD2, 6 bases. V was clipped by 6 bases and J by 4 bases, with 22 bases between them. CDR1 is LNHDA, CDR2 SQIVND, per germline (reference sequence). The CDR3 is 17 amino acids.

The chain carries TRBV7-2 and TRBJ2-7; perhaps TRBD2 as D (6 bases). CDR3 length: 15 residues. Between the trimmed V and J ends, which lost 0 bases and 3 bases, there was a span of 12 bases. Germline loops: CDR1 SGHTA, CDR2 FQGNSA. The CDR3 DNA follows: TGTGCCAGCAGCTTAGCGAGCGGGCCACTCTACGAGCAGTACTTC. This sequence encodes CASSLASGPLYEQYF. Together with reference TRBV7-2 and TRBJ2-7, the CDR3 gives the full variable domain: GAGVSQSPSNKVTEKGKDVELRCDPISGHTALYWYRQSLGQGLEFLIYFQGNSAPDKSGLPSDRFSAERTGGSVSTLTIQRTQQEDSAVYLCASSLASGPLYEQYFGPGTRLTVT.

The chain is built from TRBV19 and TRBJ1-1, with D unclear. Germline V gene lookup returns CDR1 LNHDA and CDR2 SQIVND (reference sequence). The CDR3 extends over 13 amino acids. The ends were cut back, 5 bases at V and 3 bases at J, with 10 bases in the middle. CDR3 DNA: TGTGCCAGTAGTGCGGAGAGGGACACTGAAGCTTTCTTT. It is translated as CASSAERDTEAFF.

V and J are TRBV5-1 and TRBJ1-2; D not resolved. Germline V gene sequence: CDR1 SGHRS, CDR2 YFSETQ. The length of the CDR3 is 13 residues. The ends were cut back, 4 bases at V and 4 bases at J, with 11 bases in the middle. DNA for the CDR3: TGCGCCAGCAGCCAGGTCCTGGGCTATGGCTACACCTTC. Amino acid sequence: CASSQVLGYGYTF.

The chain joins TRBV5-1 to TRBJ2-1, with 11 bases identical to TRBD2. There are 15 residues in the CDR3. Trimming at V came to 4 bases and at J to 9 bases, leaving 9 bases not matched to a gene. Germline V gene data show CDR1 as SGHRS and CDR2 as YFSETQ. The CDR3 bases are TGCGCCAGCAGCATGACTAGCGGGAATTTAGGTGAGCAGTTCTTC. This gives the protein CASSMTSGNLGEQFF.

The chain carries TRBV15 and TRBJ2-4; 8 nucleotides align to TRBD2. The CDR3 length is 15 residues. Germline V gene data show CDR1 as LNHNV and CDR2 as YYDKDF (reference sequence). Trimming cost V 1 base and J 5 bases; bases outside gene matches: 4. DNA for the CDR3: TGTGCCACCAGCAGAGGTAGCGGGACTGAAAACATTCAGTACTTC. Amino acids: CATSRGSGTENIQYF.

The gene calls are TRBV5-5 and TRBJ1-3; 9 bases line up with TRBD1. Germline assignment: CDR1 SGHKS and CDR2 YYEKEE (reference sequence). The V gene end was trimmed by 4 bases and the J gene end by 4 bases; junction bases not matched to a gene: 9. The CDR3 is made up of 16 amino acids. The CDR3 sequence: CASSRQGQGAGNTIYF. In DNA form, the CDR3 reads TGTGCCAGCAGCCGGCAGGGACAGGGAGCCGGAAACACCATATATTTT.

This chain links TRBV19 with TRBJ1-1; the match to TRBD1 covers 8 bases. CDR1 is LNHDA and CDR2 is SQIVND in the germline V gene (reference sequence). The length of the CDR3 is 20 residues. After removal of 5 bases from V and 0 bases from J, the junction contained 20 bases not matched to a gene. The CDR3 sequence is CASSPSLLTGEVILNTEAFF. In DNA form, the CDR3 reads TGTGCCAGTAGTCCCAGTTTACTGACAGGGGAGGTTATCTTGAACACTGAAGCTTTCTTT.

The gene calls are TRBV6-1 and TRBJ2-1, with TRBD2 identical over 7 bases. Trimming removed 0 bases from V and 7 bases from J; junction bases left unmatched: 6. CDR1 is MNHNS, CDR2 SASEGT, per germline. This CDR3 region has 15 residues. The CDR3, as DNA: TGTGCCAGCAGTGAAGCGGGAGGGCCGGGTAATGAGCAGTTCTTC. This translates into CASSEAGGPGNEQFF.

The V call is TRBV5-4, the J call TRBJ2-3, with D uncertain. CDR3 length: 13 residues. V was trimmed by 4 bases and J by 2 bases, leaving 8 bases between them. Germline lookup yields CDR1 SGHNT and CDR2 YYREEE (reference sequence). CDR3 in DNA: TGTGCCAGCAGCGTAAGTTTCACAGATACGCAGTATTTT. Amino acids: CASSVSFTDTQYF.

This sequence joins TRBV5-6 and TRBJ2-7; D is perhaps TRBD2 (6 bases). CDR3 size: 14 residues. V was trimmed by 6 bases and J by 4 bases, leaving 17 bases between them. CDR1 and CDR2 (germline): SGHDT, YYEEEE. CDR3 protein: CASTIEGLLYEQYF. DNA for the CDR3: TGTGCCAGCACCATTGAGGGACTTCTTTACGAGCAGTACTTC.

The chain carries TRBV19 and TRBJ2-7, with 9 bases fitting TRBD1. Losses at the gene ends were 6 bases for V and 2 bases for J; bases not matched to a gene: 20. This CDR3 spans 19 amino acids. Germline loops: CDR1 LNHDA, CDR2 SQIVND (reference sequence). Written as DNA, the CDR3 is TGTGCCAGTAGCCCGTTCCGGGACAGGGAGCCTTTTTTTACCTACGAGCAGTACTTC. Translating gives CASSPFRDREPFFTYEQYF.

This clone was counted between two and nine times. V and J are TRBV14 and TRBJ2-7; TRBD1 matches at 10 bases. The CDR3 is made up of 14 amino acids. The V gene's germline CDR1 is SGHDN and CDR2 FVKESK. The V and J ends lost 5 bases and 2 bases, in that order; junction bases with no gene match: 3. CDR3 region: CASSAGTGAYEQYF. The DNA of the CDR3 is TGTGCCAGCAGCGCCGGGACAGGGGCCTACGAGCAGTACTTC.

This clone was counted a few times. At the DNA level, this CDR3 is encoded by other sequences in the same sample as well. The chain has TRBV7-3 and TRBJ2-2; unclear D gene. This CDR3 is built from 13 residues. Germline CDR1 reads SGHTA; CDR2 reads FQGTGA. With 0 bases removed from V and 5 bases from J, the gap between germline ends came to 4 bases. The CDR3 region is CASSLTGTGELFF. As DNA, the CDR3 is TGTGCCAGCAGCTTAACGGGTACCGGGGAGCTGTTTTTT.

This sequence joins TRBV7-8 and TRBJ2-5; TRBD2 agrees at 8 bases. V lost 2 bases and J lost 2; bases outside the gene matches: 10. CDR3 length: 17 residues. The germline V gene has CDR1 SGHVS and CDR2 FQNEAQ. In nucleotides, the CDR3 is TGTGCCAGCAGCTTAATTCACGGACTAGCATTACAAGAGACCCAGTACTTC. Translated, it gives CASSLIHGLALQETQYF.

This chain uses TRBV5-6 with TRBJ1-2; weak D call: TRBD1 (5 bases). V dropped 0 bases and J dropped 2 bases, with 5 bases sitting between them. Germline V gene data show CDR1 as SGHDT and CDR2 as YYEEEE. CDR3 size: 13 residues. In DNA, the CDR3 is TGTGCCAGCAGCTTGGGGGGGAACTATGGCTACACCTTC. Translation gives CASSLGGNYGYTF.

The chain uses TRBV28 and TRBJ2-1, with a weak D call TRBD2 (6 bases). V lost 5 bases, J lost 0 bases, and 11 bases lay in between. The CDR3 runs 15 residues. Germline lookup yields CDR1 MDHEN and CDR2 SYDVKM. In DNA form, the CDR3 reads TGTGCCAGCAGTCGGGACTCCAGCTCCTACAATGAGCAGTTCTTC. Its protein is CASSRDSSSYNEQFF.

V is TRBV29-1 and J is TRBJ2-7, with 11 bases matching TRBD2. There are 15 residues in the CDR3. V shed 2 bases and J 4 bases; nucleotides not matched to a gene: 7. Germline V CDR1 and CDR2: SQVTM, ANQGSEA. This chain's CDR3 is CSVESLAGGGYEQYF. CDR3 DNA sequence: TGCAGCGTTGAAAGTCTAGCGGGAGGTGGGTACGAGCAGTACTTC.

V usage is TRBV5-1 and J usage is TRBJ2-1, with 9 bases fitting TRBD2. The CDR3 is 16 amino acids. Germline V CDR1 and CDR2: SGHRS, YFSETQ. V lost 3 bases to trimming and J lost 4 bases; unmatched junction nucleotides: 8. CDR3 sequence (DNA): TGCGCCAGCAGCTCATTTAGCGGGGGAAAATACAATGAGCAGTTCTTC. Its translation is CASSSFSGGKYNEQFF.

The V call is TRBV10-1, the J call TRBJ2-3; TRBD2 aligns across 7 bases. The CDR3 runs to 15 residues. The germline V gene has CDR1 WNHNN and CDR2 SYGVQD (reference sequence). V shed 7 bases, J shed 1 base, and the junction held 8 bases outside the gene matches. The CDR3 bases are TGCGCCAGCAACCGTCTGGCGGGGGGCACAGATACGCAGTATTTT. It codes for CASNRLAGGTDTQYF.